The TCR beta chain under discussion was sequenced for a study of CD4 T cells in relation to SARS-CoV-2 and coronaviruses (TCRdb year 2021). A note on the overall study: In the ViraFEST assay, PBMCs were grown with antigen for approximately ten days, and TCR beta CDR3s were then sequenced to identify antigen-specific clonal expansions. An HIV-1 Nef peptide pool or a no-peptide culture served as the negative reference condition. HLA restriction was mapped for shared crossreactive spike epitopes using patient-derived lymphoblastoid cell lines. Memory CD4+ T cell crossreactivity between SARS-CoV-2 and common cold coronavirus spike proteins was assessed at the TCR clonotype level in the study. The Adaptive Biotechnologies TCR-sequencing kit was used for samples from three pre-COVID donors and for the naive versus memory experiments, whereas the other data were Illumina-based. For other donors in the study, expansion assays were sequenced with a different, Illumina-based TCR-beta assay. Results and caveats for the whole study, not just this receptor: The study was constrained by small numbers of patients and of tested TCRs. In roughly 60% of donors, memory CD4+ clonotypes turned up that crossrecognized SARS-CoV-2 and at least one common cold coronavirus spike. Crossreactive clones showed significantly weaker SARS-CoV-2-driven expansion than monoreactive clones, consistent with antigenic imprinting. Since the crossreactivity analysis centred on spike protein, crossreactivity against other viral proteins was not assessed. Because no donor provided both pre-pandemic and post-infection samples, tracing the source of pre-existing responses was limited.

CD4+ T cells from unexposed donors were collected before the COVID-19 pandemic (2011-2018). The EasySep CD4+ T cell isolation kit was used to isolate CD4+ T cells once the cultures had run for under 11 days. Unexposed donor CD4+ T cells were tested for reactivity to SARS-CoV-2 S and N and four common cold coronavirus spike pools, as cell number allowed. Each well received approximately 2.2 million PBMCs, cultured in IMDM supplemented with approximately 5.3% human AB serum and 9.5 to 10 IU/ml IL-2. Half of the culture medium was replaced with fresh IL-2-containing medium on days 3 and 7. In general, triplicate replicate wells were used for every peptide culture condition. The leukapheresis product used for the unexposed donors was purchased from a commercial source. PBMCs were isolated from leukapheresis product or whole blood by Ficoll-Paque PLUS gradient centrifugation. PBMCs were either used fresh in the expansion assay or cryopreserved at -140 degrees C. The QIAamp Micro DNA Kit was used to extract genomic DNA from the CD4+ T cells.

CDR3 length: 16 amino acids, cysteine to phenylalanine. Only CDR3 DNA is held: 48 bases, read in frame from base 1. CDR1 is given as SQVTM and CDR2 as ANQGSEA, both from the germline V gene. V and J are truncated by 6 bases and 8 bases respectively, leaving an intervening sequence of 26 bases. This clone was picked up one time. Its antigen specificity is not known. Base qualities are missing; no much larger clone stands one base away. The library relied on the immunoSEQ multiplex PCR assay. In the original analysis: During preprocessing, nonproductive sequences were removed, along with CDR3s that did not begin with C, did not end with F or W, or were shorter than 7 amino acids. The MANAFEST web app identified antigen-specific clonotypes based on expansion compared with the reference and other culture wells. To be counted as positive, a clone had to show significant expansion compared with the reference culture, at an FDR below 0.05, in 2 of 3 replicate wells. For a clone to be considered positive, significant expansion relative to all other tandem wells and an odds ratio above 5 were also required. CDR3 homology was measured as pairwise Levenshtein distance, computed with the stringdist R package after trimming three terminal residues from each end. The table was pulled from immuneACCESS by TCRdb, which kept in-frame rearrangements only. Such tables lose some clones; where checked, under half of the loss comes from unresolved V genes, and the rest has no known cause. V and J calls and clone size are as listed in that table; D and trimming were resolved from the DNA. This sample holds about 28,000 clones; 60% to 85% were observed only once. Jointly, the top ten make up about 15% of the sample.

The sample was CD4+ T cells from PBMCs, cultured in vitro. The rearranged segments are TRBV29-1 and TRBJ2-1; TRBD1 is perhaps the D gene, given 5 matching bases. This sequence was found in a human donor in good health. In nucleotide form, the sequence is TGCAGCGTACCAGGGTTAAGCCCTGTGGGGCTGCATGAGCAGTTCTTC. The resulting protein is CSVPGLSPVGLHEQFF.